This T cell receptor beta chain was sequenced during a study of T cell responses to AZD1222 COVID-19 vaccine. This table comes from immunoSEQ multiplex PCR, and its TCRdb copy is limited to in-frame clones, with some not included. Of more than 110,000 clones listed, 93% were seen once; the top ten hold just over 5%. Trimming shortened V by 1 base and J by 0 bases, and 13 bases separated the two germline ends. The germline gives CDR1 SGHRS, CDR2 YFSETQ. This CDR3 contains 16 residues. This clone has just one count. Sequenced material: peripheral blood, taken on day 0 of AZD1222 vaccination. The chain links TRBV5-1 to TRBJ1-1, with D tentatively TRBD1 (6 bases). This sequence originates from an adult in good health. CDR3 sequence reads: CASSLILGGMNTEAFF. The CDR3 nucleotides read TGCGCCAGCAGCTTGATATTGGGGGGCATGAACACTGAAGCTTTCTTT.